The source of this T cell receptor beta chain is a study of OX40 agonist ivuxolimab in advanced cancers. The CDR3 is made up of 13 amino acids. Trimming pared 1 base from V and 2 bases from J, leaving 5 bases between. Germline CDR1 SEHNR, CDR2 FQNEAQ (reference sequence). The repertoire was sequenced with immunoSEQ multiplex PCR; TCRdb's copy has only in-frame clones and lacks some. The sample shows about 95,000 clones, roughly 84% of them seen only once. Sequencing used CD4+ or CD8+ T cells sorted from blood, obtained in a trial of the OX40 agonist ivuxolimab. The clonotype comes from an adult with an advanced solid tumor such as melanoma, head and neck, liver or kidney cancer. This chain links TRBV7-9 with TRBJ1-1; D unclear. CDR3 amino acids: CASSLGINTEAFF. DNA of the CDR3: TGTGCCAGCAGCTTAGGGATAAACACTGAAGCTTTCTTT.